These T cell receptor beta chains were read from a single sample in a study of cytomegalovirus exposure and HLA in healthy donors. Using immunoSEQ multiplex PCR, the repertoire was profiled, and TCRdb retains in-frame clones only, with some absent. The sample records approximately 180,000 clones, about four fifths being singletons. Sequencing used PBMCs. The receptors originated from a young woman in good health and CMV-seronegative. The CDR3 runs from the conserved cysteine through the conserved F or W. Each record gives: CDR3 length, J gene, D gene, V gene, clone size, CDR3 DNA, CDR3 protein. A D gene is named only where the DNA matches it firmly. Expanded clones get a size class; other rows say once, few or many, or leave the size out.

11 | TRBJ2-7 | . | TRBV30 | once | TGTGCCTGGAGTCCAAGGGGCGAGCAGTACTTC | CAWSPRGEQYF
13 | TRBJ2-7 | TRBD2 | TRBV25-1 | . | TGTGCCAGCAGTGGCCCAACCGGGAGGGAGCAGTACTTC | CASSGPTGREQYF
17 | TRBJ2-7 | TRBD2 | TRBV9 | . | TGTGCCAGCAGCGTAGGGGTGGTAGCGGGAGGGGATTACGAGCAGTACTTC | CASSVGVVAGGDYEQYF
16 | TRBJ1-3 | TRBD1 | TRBV4-3 | few | TGCGCCAGCAGCCAAGCTTGGCAGGGGGGCGGAAACACCATATATTTT | CASSQAWQGGGNTIYF
17 | TRBJ2-1 | TRBD2 | TRBV7-9 | . | TGTGCCAGCAGCTTAGGGAGCGGGACTAGCGGGCCTAGGGAGCAGTTCTTC | CASSLGSGTSGPREQFF
15 | TRBJ1-4 | . | TRBV15 | few | TGTGCCACCAGCAGAGGTGGGGGCCCCAATGAAAAACTGTTTTTT | CATSRGGGPNEKLFF
13 | TRBJ1-2 | . | TRBV28 | . | TGTGCCAGCAGCCCCCCAGACAGTAGCGGCTACACCTTC | CASSPPDSSGYTF
11 | TRBJ2-7 | TRBD1 | TRBV28 | . | TGTGCCAGCATCGCCGGGGACAGGGCTTACTTC | CASIAGDRAYF
14 | TRBJ2-1 | TRBD2 | TRBV9 | . | TGTGCCAGCAGCCCCGGGACTAATTACAATGAGCAGTTCTTC | CASSPGTNYNEQFF
15 | TRBJ2-7 | . | TRBV9 | . | TGTGCCAGCAGCGTAGGGGCCGTAAGGTCCTACGAGCAGTACTTC | CASSVGAVRSYEQYF
16 | TRBJ1-1 | . | TRBV7-2 | . | TGTGCCAGCAGCTTAGGGGGGCCGGTTTCGGGGACTGAAGCTTTCTTT | CASSLGGPVSGTEAFF
17 | TRBJ2-3 | TRBD1 | TRBV10-3 | . | TGTGCCATCAGTCCTAACGGCCGGGACAGGTACACAGATACGCAGTATTTT | CAISPNGRDRYTDTQYF
13 | TRBJ1-2 | TRBD1 | TRBV6-5 | . | TGTGCCAGCAGACGGACAGGTATCTATGGCTACACCTTC | CASRRTGIYGYTF
12 | TRBJ2-3 | . | TRBV5-1 | . | TGCGCCAGCAGCTTGCCGTCAGATACGCAGTATTTT | CASSLPSDTQYF
14 | TRBJ2-1 | . | TRBV27 | once | TGTGCCAGCAGTGCGTTCCACTCCTTAAGTGAGCAGTTCTTC | CASSAFHSLSEQFF